The entry that follows covers one T cell receptor beta chain sequence. Its antigen remains unknown. The sample is drawn from a study of graft-versus-host responses after intestinal transplantation. Notes on the study in general: Circulating GvH clone levels at their peak were associated with HvG declines (early post-transplant).

Trimming left V 1 base short and J 1 base short, with 8 bases between. CDR3 length equals 16 residues. From germline, CDR1 is LGHNA and CDR2 YNFKEQ. Using immunoSEQ multiplex PCR, the repertoire was profiled, and TCRdb retains in-frame clones only, with some absent. The table shows approximately 86,000 clones, with 85% to 95% occurring only once. The TCR comes from a human donor who was the organ donor for an intestinal transplant. The sequencing used unstimulated CD8+ T cells sorted from spleen or lymph node cells, collected before transplant. The gene calls are TRBV4-2 and TRBJ1-6, with D possibly TRBD1 on 5 matching bases. CDR3 DNA sequence: TGTGCCAGCAGCCAAGGTGGGGCGTCCTATAATTCACCCCTCCACTTT. Translating gives CASSQGGASYNSPLHF.